This TCR beta chain was identified in a study of beta chain features in type 1 diabetes. About the research overall: All of the samples together had roughly 98 million sorted cells examined.

Investigators reverse transcribed all isolated RNA, so they sequenced expressed TCRB transcripts. Deep immunoSEQ sequencing covered naive, central memory and regulatory T cell samples. Data came from immunoSEQ multiplex PCR; TCRdb stores just in-frame clones and leaves some out. The repertoire holds around 600,000 clones, with around 12% as singletons. Study conclusions and caveats: Patients with Type 1 diabetes showed moderately but significantly shorter TCRB CDR3s in all four CD4+ subsets. Researchers caution that PCR might favor shorter templates, equally among patients and controls. A closer apparent resemblance between naive, central memory and Treg TCRB repertoires was seen in patients than in healthy donors.

Only a few counts were recorded for this clone. Its antigen remains unknown. Sequencing was done on a sample of naive CD4+ T cells from blood. This clonotype originated in a man in his thirties or forties with type 1 diabetes.

CDR3 in amino acids: CASTQRVSNYGYTF. For the CDR3, the DNA is TGTGCCAGCACCCAACGAGTGAGCAACTATGGCTACACCTTC. This chain links TRBV6-6 with TRBJ1-2; D is ambiguous. V lost 7 bases and J lost 2, with 14 bases in between. This CDR3 is 14 amino acids long. In germline, CDR1 is MNHNY, CDR2 SVGAGI (reference sequence).